This TCR beta chain emerged from a study of chemoradiotherapy in HPV16-positive cancers. At the level of the study: A couple of HPV16-positive patients' cells yielded candidate HPV-specific clones and common motifs. General study results and limits: Better recurrence-free survival went with HPV-responsive T-cell expansion in HPV16-positive patients. Candidate HPV-specific clones and E7-related TCR motifs grew in tumor during treatment.

Trimming removed 1 base at V and 7 bases at J, with 14 bases between. The CDR3 is made up of 16 amino acids. From germline, CDR1 is SGHTA and CDR2 FQGNSA. As regards this clone: Antigen: not known.

Clones were sequenced by immunoSEQ multiplex PCR, and TCRdb holds only the in-frame ones, with some missing. Found here are approximately 15,000 clones, around four fifths of them singletons; the top ten hold roughly 1.4%. Over chemoradiotherapy, repertoires were sampled more than once. This clonotype originated in a human donor with HPV-associated anogenital cancer. The J gene is TRBJ1-6, the V gene TRBV7-2, with D maybe TRBD1 (5 bases). This sample was taken from a patient who underwent chemoradiotherapy. The CDR3 sequence is CASSLVGTRVNSPLHF. The CDR3 bases are TGTGCCAGCAGCTTAGTGGGGACCCGGGTAAATTCACCCCTCCACTTT.